Shown below are 9 T cell receptor beta chains from a single sample sequenced in a study of OX40 agonist ivuxolimab in advanced cancers. Libraries were constructed by the immunoSEQ multiplex PCR assay. TCRdb re-hosts the immuneACCESS table, in-frame sequences only. Its copies lack some clones; in the studies checked, an unresolved V gene accounts for under half of them, and the cause for the rest is not known. The sample table lists more than 45,000 clones, 70% to 90% of them with a count of one. Of the sample, about 4.7% is held by the ten largest clones. The source material was CD4+ or CD8+ T cells sorted from blood, sampled in a trial of the OX40 agonist ivuxolimab. The receptors come from an adult with an advanced solid tumor such as melanoma, head and neck, liver or kidney cancer.

The genes are TRBV2 and TRBJ1-5; D perhaps matches TRBD1 (6 bases). The CDR3 loop spans 14 amino acids. Germline V gene lookup returns CDR1 SNHLY and CDR2 FYNNEI. V shed 6 bases and J shed 3 bases, with 12 bases lying between them. The CDR3 sequence is CASSETGFNQPQHF. The CDR3 coding sequence is TGTGCCAGCAGCGAGACAGGATTCAATCAGCCCCAGCATTTT.

The chain recombines TRBV9 with TRBJ2-2; D ambiguous. The CDR3 totals 13 residues. CDR1 SGDLS and CDR2 YYNGEE come from the germline V gene. With 0 bases removed from V and 6 bases from J, the gap between germline ends came to 6 bases. The CDR3 DNA is TGTGCCAGCAGCGTAGTAGATCCCGGGGAGCTGTTTTTT. It codes for CASSVVDPGELFF.

The chain joins TRBV27 to TRBJ2-1; D is uncertain. Germline values: CDR1 MNHEY, CDR2 SMNVEV (reference sequence). The CDR3 sequence is 13 residues long. With 2 bases removed from V and 4 bases from J, the gap between germline ends came to 6 bases. The chain's CDR3 is CASSLSIYNEQFF. CDR3 DNA: TGTGCCAGCAGTTTAAGCATTTACAATGAGCAGTTCTTC.

This clone was detected once. The chain is built from TRBV7-9 and TRBJ2-6, with a tentative D call TRBD1 (5 bases). This CDR3 is built from 15 residues. Germline lookup yields CDR1 SEHNR and CDR2 FQNEAQ (reference sequence). The germline V and J ends were trimmed by 0 bases and 2 bases, with 5 bases remaining between them. CDR3 protein: CASSLAGAGANVLTF. Written as DNA, the CDR3 is TGTGCCAGCAGCTTAGCAGGGGCTGGGGCCAACGTCCTGACTTTC. Combining the CDR3 with reference TRBV7-9 and TRBJ2-6 gives the whole variable domain DTGVSQNPRHKITKRGQNVTFRCDPISEHNRLYWYRQTLGQGPEFLTYFQNEAQLEKSRLLSDRFSAERPKGSFSTLEIQRTEQGDSAMYLCASSLAGAGANVLTFGAGSRLTVL.

The chain couples TRBV5-4 to TRBJ2-3, with D possibly TRBD2 on 7 matching bases. This CDR3 contains 15 residues. V gave up 7 bases and J gave up 2 bases, with 17 bases separating them. Germline V CDR1 and CDR2: SGHNT, YYREEE (reference sequence). The CDR3 loop reads CASATGGPATDTQYF. The CDR3 DNA follows: TGTGCCAGCGCCACGGGGGGCCCAGCCACAGATACGCAGTATTTT.

The genes are TRBV28 and TRBJ2-1; no clear D gene. CDR1 is MDHEN and CDR2 is SYDVKM in the germline V gene. The CDR3 consists of 12 residues. Trimming left V 6 bases short and J 9 bases short, with 12 bases between. The CDR3 loop reads CASSQQRREQFF. The CDR3 bases are TGTGCCAGCAGCCAACAGAGGCGTGAGCAGTTCTTC.

The rearrangement links TRBV11-2 to TRBJ1-5, with D perhaps matching TRBD1 (5 bases). The CDR3 contains 15 residues. In germline, CDR1 is SGHAT, CDR2 FQNNGV. V was clipped by 5 bases and J by 0 bases, with 11 bases between them. The chain's CDR3 is CASSRDLNSNQPQHF. CDR3 coding DNA: TGTGCCAGCAGCCGGGACCTTAATAGCAATCAGCCCCAGCATTTT.

The rearrangement uses TRBV7-8 and TRBJ2-3; 9 bases are a match to TRBD2. The CDR3 totals 15 residues. The J segment lost 4 bases and the V segment lost 1 base, leaving 3 bases of the junction unmatched. Germline V gene sequence: CDR1 SGHVS, CDR2 FQNEAQ. The CDR3 spells CASSLGAGGSDTQYF. The CDR3 DNA reads TGTGCCAGCAGCTTAGGAGCGGGAGGCTCAGATACGCAGTATTTT.

The chain carries TRBV28 and TRBJ1-2, with D hard to call. Germline V gives CDR1 MDHEN, CDR2 SYDVKM. V lost 3 bases and J lost 6, with 8 bases in between. CDR3 length: 12 residues. The CDR3 reads CASSLPEHGYTF. CDR3 nucleotide sequence: TGTGCCAGCAGTTTGCCAGAACATGGCTACACCTTC.